The clone carrying this T cell receptor (beta chain) has more than one count but fewer than ten. Its antigen is not known. MiXCR, run by TCRdb on the 5' RACE reads, gives a single entry per CDR3 protein. Of just over 500,000 distinct CDR3 sequences in the sample, 22% are singletons; the top ten hold 0.91%. V gave up 0 bases and J gave up 4 bases; unmatched junction bases: 4. This CDR3 is 16 amino acids long. Per germline, CDR1 MNHEY and CDR2 SVGAGI. This sample is part of a study of identical twins. Findings and limits, study-wide: Memory repertoires showed no such pattern, whereas abundant cord blood beta clonotypes carried fewer insertions.

Separately, the same data were catalogued under a study of T cells expressing NK-cell markers. That paper adds: Several experiments confined sorting to alpha-beta TCR T cells with an anti-gamma-delta TCR antibody. These clonotypes additionally ranked first within the CD3+CD56-NKG2C+ fraction of a handful of donors.

The sequencing sample was made of CD4+ T cells sorted from blood. The chain uses TRBV6-5 and TRBJ2-1, with 9 nucleotides matching TRBD2. The receptor was isolated from a woman aged 18-29 years in good health. CDR3 sequence reads: CASSYSLRGGYNEQFF. The CDR3 DNA follows: TGTGCCAGCAGTTACTCGCTGCGGGGGGGTTACAATGAGCAGTTCTTC.